The source of this T cell receptor beta chain is a study of cytomegalovirus exposure and HLA in healthy donors. The PCR ran on 60 Vbeta and 13 Jbeta primers. The assay was immunoSEQ multiplex PCR, and TCRdb's table has in-frame clones only and misses some. Of 130,000 to 150,000 clones in the sample, approximately 83% were seen once. Between the trimmed V and J ends, which lost 0 bases and 7 bases, there was a span of 10 bases. Germline CDR1 is MNHEY and CDR2 is SVGAGI. The CDR3 sequence is 14 residues long. The gene calls are TRBV6-5 and TRBJ1-5, with D possibly being TRBD1 (5 bases). Sequencing used PBMCs. The origin of this receptor is a woman aged 35 to 49 in good health and CMV-seronegative. CDR3: CASSYSWGEQPQHF. The CDR3 nucleotides are TGTGCCAGCAGTTACTCTTGGGGGGAACAGCCCCAGCATTTT.